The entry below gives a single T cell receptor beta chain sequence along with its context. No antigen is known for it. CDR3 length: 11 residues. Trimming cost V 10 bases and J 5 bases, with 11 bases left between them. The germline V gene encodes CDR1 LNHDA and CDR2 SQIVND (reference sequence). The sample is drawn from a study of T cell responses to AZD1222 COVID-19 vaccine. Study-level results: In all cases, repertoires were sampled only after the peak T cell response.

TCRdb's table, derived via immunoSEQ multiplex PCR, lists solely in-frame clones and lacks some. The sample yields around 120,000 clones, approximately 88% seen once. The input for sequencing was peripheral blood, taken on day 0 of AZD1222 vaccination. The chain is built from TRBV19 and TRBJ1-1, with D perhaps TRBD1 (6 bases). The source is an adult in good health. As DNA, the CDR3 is TGTGCCACAGGGGACGGTACTGAAGCTTTCTTT. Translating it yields CATGDGTEAFF.